This T cell receptor (beta chain) is from a study of CD8 T cells in Susac syndrome (dated 2019 in TCRdb). Regarding the research as a whole: Whether CD8+ T cell activation and differentiation in Susac syndrome was antigen driven was tested using repertoire sequencing. Overall results and qualifications from the work: The number of individuals in the TCR sequencing and HLA analysis was acknowledged as relatively small.

CDR1 SGHRS and CDR2 YFSETQ are derived from the germline V gene. Inclusive of the bounding cysteine and phenylalanine, the CDR3 is 13 residues long. The read is trimmed to its CDR3 DNA, 39 bases read in frame from base 1. The junction shows trimming of 1 base on V and 6 bases on J, and the gene matches do not reach 3 bases of it. Peripheral blood CD8+ and CD4+ T cells from healthy donors, Susac syndrome patients and multiple sclerosis patients were profiled using high-throughput TCR beta sequencing. Healthy donors were included as age- and sex-matched controls. CD8+ TEMRA cells were enriched by FACS, while bulk CD8+ and CD4+ T cells were purified by magnetic negative isolation. Blood was drawn into EDTA tubes, processed within 24 hours, and PBMCs were isolated by density gradient centrifugation. PBMCs destined for TCR sequencing were cryopreserved in liquid nitrogen and later thawed in a 37 °C water bath. Purity of sorted or isolated CD4+, CD8+ and CD8+ TEMRA cells was at least 90%.

RNA was extracted using the RNeasy kit, and roughly 0.45 to 1 ug of the RNA was reverse transcribed with random hexamers. The immunoSEQ multiplex PCR assay, which covers 54 Vbeta and 13 Jbeta segments, was used to amplify TCR beta CDR3 regions. Bias from PCR amplification was corrected by using a synthetic template baseline for primer optimization and for computational correction. Processing in the source paper ran as follows. Reads were annotated to V, D and J genes according to IMGT and were analyzed with immunoSEQ Analyzer, with only productive sequences retained. Clonality was calculated as one minus the Shannon entropy normalized by log2 of the number of productive unique sequences. Public and private clones were assessed among the 100 most prevalent clones of each patient and control. Clones were defined as Susac-specific if absent from the healthy and MS cohorts, from roughly 1,100 published viral clones and from other ImmuneACCESS disease sequences. Using fastp trimming at Q25 and MiXCR clonotype assembly, TCRdb reanalyzed the public sequencing data and kept in-frame beta chains. Rows with one shared CDR3 protein collapse into an entry with the most common genes and DNA. The V and J calls follow TCRdb's processing rather than the paper's. This sample is represented by over 95,000 distinct CDR3 sequences; around 90% of them were singletons. The top ten constitute 0.11% to 0.15% of the sample.

With regard to this clonotype: There is no known antigen for this receptor. There are no base qualities to consult, and no much larger clone falls within one base.

Sequenced sample: CD4+ T cells from PBMCs. This TCR derives from a human donor in good health. Here the chain combines TRBV5-1 and TRBJ2-7; a stretch of 8 junction bases matches TRBD2. Here the CDR3 is given as CASSLPGGGEQYF. The DNA sequence is as follows: TGCGCCAGCAGCTTGCCGGGAGGGGGCGAGCAGTACTTC.